Reported below is one T cell receptor (beta chain). This sample stems from a study of blood T cell repertoires in COVID-19. Study in general: Italy, Spain and the United States were the sources of the convalescent and acute COVID-19 samples. PBMCs, B-cell-depleted T cells, or T cells provided the cDNA or gDNA that made up the material.

Original handling: The authors estimated nucleated cell counts from reference gene primer amplification. Data came from immunoSEQ multiplex PCR; TCRdb stores just in-frame clones and leaves some out. V, J and clone size are those of that table, while D and trimming were read from the DNA. This sample has 100,000 to 150,000 clones, with approximately 90% found just once. The CDR3 length is 12 residues. V dropped 6 bases and J dropped 8 bases, with 8 bases sitting between them. In germline, CDR1 is SNHLY, CDR2 FYNNEI. The TCR was taken from a man in his forties or fifties with acute or convalescent COVID-19. This chain joins TRBV2 and TRBJ1-6; no reliable D call. The sample was peripheral blood. The CDR3 sequence: CASSERYSPLHF. The CDR3 DNA reads as TGTGCCAGCAGCGAGAGATATTCACCCCTCCACTTT.